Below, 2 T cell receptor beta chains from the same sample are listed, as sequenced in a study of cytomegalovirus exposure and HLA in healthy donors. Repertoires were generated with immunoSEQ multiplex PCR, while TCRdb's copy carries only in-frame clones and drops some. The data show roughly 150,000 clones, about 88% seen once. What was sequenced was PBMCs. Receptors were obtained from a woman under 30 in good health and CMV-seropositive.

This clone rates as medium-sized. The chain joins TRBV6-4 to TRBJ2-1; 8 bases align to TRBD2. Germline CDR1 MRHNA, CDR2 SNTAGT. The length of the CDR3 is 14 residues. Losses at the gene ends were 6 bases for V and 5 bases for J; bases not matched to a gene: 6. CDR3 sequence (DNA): TGTGCCAGCAGCCCGGGACTAGAGCACAATGAGCAGTTCTTC. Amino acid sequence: CASSPGLEHNEQFF.

The CDR3 coding sequence is TGTGCCAGCAGTTTGGGGGGGACTCGCTACGAGCAGTACTTC. It is translated as CASSLGGTRYEQYF. V gene TRBV27 combines with J gene TRBJ2-7, with 7 positions matching TRBD2. Germline CDR1 and CDR2: MNHEY and SMNVEV (reference sequence). V shed 3 bases, J shed 3 bases, and the junction held 5 bases outside the gene matches. This CDR3 contains 14 residues.